The rows below give T cell receptor beta chains drawn from one sample of a study of shared clonotypes between healthy human individuals. Measured with immunoSEQ multiplex PCR; TCRdb has only the in-frame clones, and not every one. The sample contains about 2 million clones, approximately 95% of which appear only once. Specimen: naive CD8+ T cells sorted from blood. These TCRs come from a man between 18 and 35 years old in good health. The CDR3 runs from the conserved cysteine through the conserved F or W. The D gene is left open where the match is weak. A row's size may be missing; if present it is once, few, many or a size class.

TRBV14	-	TRBJ2-7	-	CASSRGHTPIYEQYF	TGTGCCAGCAGCCGGGGACACACTCCTATCTACGAGCAGTACTTC
TRBV15	-	TRBJ1-5	-	CATSRGAGDLTSLVEPQHF	TGTGCCACCAGCAGAGGGGCAGGGGATCTTACTTCTCTAGTGGAGCCCCAGCATTTT
TRBV30	few	TRBJ1-6	-	CAWSLKGMGSPLHF	TGTGCCTGGAGTTTGAAGGGAATGGGGTCACCCCTCCACTTT
TRBV7-9	-	TRBJ2-3	TRBD2	CASSSPTSGGATDTQYF	TGTGCCAGCAGCTCCCCGACGAGCGGGGGAGCCACAGATACGCAGTATTTT
TRBV5-1	-	TRBJ2-7	-	CASSLGLGAYEQYF	TGCGCCAGCAGCTTGGGACTAGGAGCCTACGAGCAGTACTTC
TRBV6-6	-	TRBJ1-1	TRBD1	CASSPTGAVEAFF	TGTGCCAGCAGTCCGACAGGGGCCGTTGAAGCTTTCTTT
TRBV6-4	-	TRBJ2-2	TRBD2	CASSDVAGSGELFF	TGTGCCAGCAGTGATGTAGCGGGGTCGGGGGAGCTGTTTTTT
TRBV15	-	TRBJ2-2	TRBD2	CATSRSGLAGEDTGELFF	TGTGCCACCAGCAGATCAGGACTAGCGGGAGAAGACACCGGGGAGCTGTTTTTT
TRBV27	-	TRBJ2-3	TRBD2	CASTSRGSGGDDTQYF	TGTGCCAGCACATCACGTGGGAGCGGGGGGGATGATACGCAGTATTTT
TRBV11-2	-	TRBJ2-7	-	CASSLGAGSSYEQYF	TGTGCCAGCAGCTTAGGGGCAGGGAGCTCCTACGAGCAGTACTTC
TRBV12-5	-	TRBJ2-3	TRBD2	CASGLLTSVSTDTQYF	TGTGCTAGTGGTTTGTTAACTAGCGTTAGCACAGATACGCAGTATTTT